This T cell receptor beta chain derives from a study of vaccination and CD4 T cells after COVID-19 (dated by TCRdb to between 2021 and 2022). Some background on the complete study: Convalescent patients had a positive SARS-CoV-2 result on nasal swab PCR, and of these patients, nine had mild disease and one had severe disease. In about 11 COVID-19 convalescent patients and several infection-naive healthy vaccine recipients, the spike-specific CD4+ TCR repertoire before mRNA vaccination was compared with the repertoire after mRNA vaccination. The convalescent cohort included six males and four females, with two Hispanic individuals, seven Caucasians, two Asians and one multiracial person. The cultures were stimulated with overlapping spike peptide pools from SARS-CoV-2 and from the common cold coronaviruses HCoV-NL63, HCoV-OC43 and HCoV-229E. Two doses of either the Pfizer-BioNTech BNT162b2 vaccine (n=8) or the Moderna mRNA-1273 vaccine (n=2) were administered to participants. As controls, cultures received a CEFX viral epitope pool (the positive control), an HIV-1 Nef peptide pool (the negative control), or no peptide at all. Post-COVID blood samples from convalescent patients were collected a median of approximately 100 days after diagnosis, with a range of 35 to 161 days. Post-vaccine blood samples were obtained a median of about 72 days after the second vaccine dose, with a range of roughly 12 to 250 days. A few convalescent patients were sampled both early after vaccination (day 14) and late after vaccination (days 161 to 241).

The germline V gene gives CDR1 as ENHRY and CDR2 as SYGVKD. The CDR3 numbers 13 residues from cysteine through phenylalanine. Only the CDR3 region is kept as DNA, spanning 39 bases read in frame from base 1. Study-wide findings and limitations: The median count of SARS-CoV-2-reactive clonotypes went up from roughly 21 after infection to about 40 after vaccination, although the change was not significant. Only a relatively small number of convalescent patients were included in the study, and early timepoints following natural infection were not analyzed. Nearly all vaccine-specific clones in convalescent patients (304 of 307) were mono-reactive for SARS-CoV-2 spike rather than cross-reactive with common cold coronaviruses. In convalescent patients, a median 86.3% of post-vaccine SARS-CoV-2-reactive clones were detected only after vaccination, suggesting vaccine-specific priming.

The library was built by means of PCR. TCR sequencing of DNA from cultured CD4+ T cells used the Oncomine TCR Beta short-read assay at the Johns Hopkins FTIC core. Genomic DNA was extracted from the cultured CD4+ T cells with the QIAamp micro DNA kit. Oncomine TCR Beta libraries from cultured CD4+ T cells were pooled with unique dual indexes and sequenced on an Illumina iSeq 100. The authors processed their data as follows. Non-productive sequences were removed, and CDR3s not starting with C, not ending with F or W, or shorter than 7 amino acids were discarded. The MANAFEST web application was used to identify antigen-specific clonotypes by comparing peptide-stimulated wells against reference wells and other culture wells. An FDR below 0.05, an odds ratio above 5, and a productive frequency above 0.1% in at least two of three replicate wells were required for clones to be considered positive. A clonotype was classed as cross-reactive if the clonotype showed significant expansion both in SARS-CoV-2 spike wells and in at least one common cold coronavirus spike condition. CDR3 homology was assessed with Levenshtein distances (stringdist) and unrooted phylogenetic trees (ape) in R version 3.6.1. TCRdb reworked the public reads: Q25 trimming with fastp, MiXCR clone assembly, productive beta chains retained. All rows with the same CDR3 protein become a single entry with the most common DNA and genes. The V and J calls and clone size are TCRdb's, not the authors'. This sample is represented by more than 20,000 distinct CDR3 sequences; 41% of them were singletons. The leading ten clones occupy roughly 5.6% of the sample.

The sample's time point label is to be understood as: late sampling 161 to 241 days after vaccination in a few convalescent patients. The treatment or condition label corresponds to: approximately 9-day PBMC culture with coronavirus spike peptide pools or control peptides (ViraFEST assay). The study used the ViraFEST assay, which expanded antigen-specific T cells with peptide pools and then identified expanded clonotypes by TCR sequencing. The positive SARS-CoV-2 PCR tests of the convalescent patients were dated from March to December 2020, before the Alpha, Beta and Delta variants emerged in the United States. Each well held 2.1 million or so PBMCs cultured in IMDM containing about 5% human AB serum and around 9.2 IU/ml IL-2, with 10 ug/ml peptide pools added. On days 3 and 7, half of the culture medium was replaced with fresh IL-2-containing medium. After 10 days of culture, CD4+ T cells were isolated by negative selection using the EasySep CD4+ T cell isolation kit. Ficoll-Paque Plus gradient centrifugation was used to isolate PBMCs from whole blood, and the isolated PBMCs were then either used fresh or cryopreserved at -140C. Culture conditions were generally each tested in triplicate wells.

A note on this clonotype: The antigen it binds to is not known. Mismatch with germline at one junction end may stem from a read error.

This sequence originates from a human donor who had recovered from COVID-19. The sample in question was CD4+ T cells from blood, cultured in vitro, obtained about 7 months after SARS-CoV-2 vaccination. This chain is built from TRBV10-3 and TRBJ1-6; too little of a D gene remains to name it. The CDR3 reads CASSERWGSPLHF. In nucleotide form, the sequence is TGTGCCAGCAGTGAACGGTGGGGTTCACCCCTCCACTTT.